Listed below are T cell receptor beta chains from one sample, sequenced in a study of vaccination effects on CD4 cells after COVID-19. These receptors' antigens are unknown. Some clones are missing from TCRdb's copy, which holds only in-frame ones; the method was immunoSEQ multiplex PCR. The sample consists of tens of thousands of clones, around 69% of them appearing once. Sequencing used CD4+ T cells from PBMCs cultured without peptide, obtained after COVID-19 vaccination. The receptors were sampled from a human donor who received a COVID-19 vaccine. Both conserved end residues are part of each CDR3. The D gene is left open where the match is weak. The size entry is marked missing in some rows and otherwise reads once, few, many or a size class.

v_call	d_call	clone_size	j_call	cdr3_nt	cdr3_aa
TRBV29-1	-	few	TRBJ2-6	TGCAGCGTCAGGGAGGCTGGGGCCAACGTCCTGACTTTC	CSVREAGANVLTF
TRBV27	-	-	TRBJ1-5	TGTGCCAGCAGTTTGTCGGGAAGCAATCAGCCCCAGCATTTT	CASSLSGSNQPQHF
TRBV19	-	-	TRBJ1-4	TGTGCCAGTATCCCAAGGTGGGGCGCAACTAATGAAAAACTGTTTTTT	CASIPRWGATNEKLFF
TRBV7-3	-	-	TRBJ1-3	TGTGCCAGCAGCTTAGGGACACCGCTCTCTGGAAACACCATATATTTT	CASSLGTPLSGNTIYF
TRBV28	-	-	TRBJ1-4	TGTGCCAGCAGTTCCCAGGGTGAGGGGAAATCTAATGAAAAACTGTTTTTT	CASSSQGEGKSNEKLFF
TRBV5-1	-	-	TRBJ1-1	TGCGCCAGCAGCTTGGCAGGGGTCTTCACTGAAGCTTTCTTT	CASSLAGVFTEAFF
TRBV10-3	-	-	TRBJ1-1	TGTGCCATCAGCGACCATAATAACGCTGAAGCTTTCTTT	CAISDHNNAEAFF
TRBV19	TRBD1	once	TRBJ1-2	TGTGCCAGTACCGACAGGGACCATGGCTACACCTTC	CASTDRDHGYTF
TRBV5-4	-	-	TRBJ2-3	TGTGCCAGCAGCTTGGACGGAGGGACTAGCACAGATACGCAGTATTTT	CASSLDGGTSTDTQYF
TRBV28	-	-	TRBJ1-1	TGTGCCAGCAGTTACGGGACGGTTATGAACACTGAAGCTTTCTTT	CASSYGTVMNTEAFF
TRBV11-3	-	-	TRBJ1-5	TGTGCCAGCAGCTTAGTGCCAGGTCCGATCAATCAGCCCCAGCATTTT	CASSLVPGPINQPQHF
TRBV21-1	-	-	TRBJ2-1	TGTGCCAGCAGCCCACGGCTAGCGGGGGCATCCTCCTACAATGAGCAGTTCTTC	CASSPRLAGASSYNEQFF
TRBV9	TRBD1	-	TRBJ2-3	TGTGCCAGCAGCTTTACGGGGACAGGGGCGCCAGATACGCAGTATTTT	CASSFTGTGAPDTQYF
TRBV7-8	-	-	TRBJ1-4	TGTGCCAGCAGCTTAGTTAGACAGTCTAATGAAAAACTGTTTTTT	CASSLVRQSNEKLFF
TRBV3-1/TRBV3-2	TRBD2	-	TRBJ2-1	TGTGCCAGCAGCCTGACTAGCGGGGGCTACAATGAGCAGTTCTTC	CASSLTSGGYNEQFF
TRBV4-2	TRBD2	few	TRBJ2-5	TGTGCCAGCAGCCAAAGGACTAGCGGGGATCGCGGGGAGACCCAGTACTTC	CASSQRTSGDRGETQYF
TRBV19	TRBD1	-	TRBJ1-5	TGTGCCAGTAGTCGTACAGGGGGTGATCAGCCCCAGCATTTT	CASSRTGGDQPQHF
TRBV4-1	TRBD1	few	TRBJ1-4	TGCGCCAGCAGCCAACCTGGACAGGGAAGATCATTCTATGAAAAACTGTTTTTT	CASSQPGQGRSFYEKLFF
TRBV5-1	-	-	TRBJ2-2	TGCGCCAGCAGCTTGGTTGCGGGGACGAACACCGGGGAGCTGTTTTTT	CASSLVAGTNTGELFF
TRBV28	TRBD2	-	TRBJ2-2	TGTGCCAGCAGTTTAGTAGGGCGCGGGGGGGACACCGGGGAGCTGTTTTTT	CASSLVGRGGDTGELFF
TRBV5-1	-	-	TRBJ2-1	TGCGCCAGCAGACCGCTAGAAGTCTCCCACAATGAGCAGTTCTTC	CASRPLEVSHNEQFF
TRBV6-5	-	-	TRBJ1-6	TGTGCCAGCGCGAGTAGCTCCTATAATTCACCCCTCCACTTT	CASASSSYNSPLHF
TRBV6-6	-	-	TRBJ1-1	TGTGCCAGCAGTTACAGTAACAGTCAAAACACTGAAGCTTTCTTT	CASSYSNSQNTEAFF
TRBV20-1	-	-	TRBJ1-2	TGCAGTGCTAGTGGGGCAGGGGATCTAGGTGGCTACACCTTC	CSASGAGDLGGYTF
TRBV28	TRBD1	-	TRBJ2-1	TGTGCCAGCAGCCGGACAGGGTTCTCCTACAATGAGCAGTTCTTC	CASSRTGFSYNEQFF
TRBV2	-	-	TRBJ2-2	TGTGCCAGCAGCTTGAGTGGCGGGGTTAACACCGGGGAGCTGTTTTTT	CASSLSGGVNTGELFF
TRBV27	-	-	TRBJ1-4	TGTGCCAGCAGTTTAATTCCGGGGTCGGCTAATGAAAAACTGTTTTTT	CASSLIPGSANEKLFF
TRBV10-1	-	-	TRBJ2-5	TGCGCCAGCAGTGTGGGACCAAGAGAGACCCAGTACTTC	CASSVGPRETQYF
TRBV6-4	-	-	TRBJ2-2	TGTGCCAGCAGCCCCGCGGCCCAAAACACCGGGGAGCTGTTTTTT	CASSPAAQNTGELFF
TRBV2	TRBD2	-	TRBJ2-5	TGTGCCAGCGGGAGGGGAGGAGAGACCCAGTACTTC	CASGRGGETQYF
TRBV6-5	-	-	TRBJ1-4	TGTGCCAGCAGGGTGGATTCAACTAATGAAAAACTGTTTTTT	CASRVDSTNEKLFF
TRBV28	-	-	TRBJ1-2	TGTGCCTGCAGCGTTAACTATGGCTACACCTTC	CACSVNYGYTF
TRBV10-3	TRBD2	-	TRBJ2-1	TGTGCCATCAGTGGGGGGGGTGAGCAGTTCTTC	CAISGGGEQFF
TRBV10-3	-	-	TRBJ2-3	TGTGCCGGGGGGGGACAAGGCACAGATACGCAGTATTTT	CAGGGQGTDTQYF
TRBV18	TRBD1	once	TRBJ1-5	TGTGCCAGCTCACCACAAGGGGGCTTGTCTCAGCCCCAGCATTTT	CASSPQGGLSQPQHF
TRBV4-3	TRBD1	-	TRBJ2-3	TGCGCCAGCAGCTATTCGGGACAGGGGGCGAGTGGCACAGATACGCAGTATTTT	CASSYSGQGASGTDTQYF
TRBV28	TRBD1	-	TRBJ1-5	TGTGCCAGCAGTTTAATGCAGGGGGCTGGGAATCAGCCCCAGCATTTT	CASSLMQGAGNQPQHF
TRBV29-1	TRBD1	-	TRBJ1-6	TGCAGCGCTAATCCCCGGGACAGGGAGTATAATTCACCCCTCCACTTT	CSANPRDREYNSPLHF
TRBV6-5	-	-	TRBJ1-5	TGTGCCAGCAGCGACCATTTCCGGAGTTTGGGGCCCCAGCATTTT	CASSDHFRSLGPQHF
TRBV7-2	-	-	TRBJ2-3	TGTGCCAGCATCCTGACGGTGGGGTATGATACGCAGTATTTT	CASILTVGYDTQYF
TRBV13	-	-	TRBJ1-2	TGTGCCAGCAGTCAATCCCGGCCCACTAACTATGGCTACACCTTC	CASSQSRPTNYGYTF
TRBV2	-	few	TRBJ1-5	TGTGCCAGCAGCCTAGAGAGTGGCAATCAGCCCCAGCATTTT	CASSLESGNQPQHF
TRBV6-5	-	-	TRBJ1-1	TGTGCCAGCAGGAAAGAATCCGGTAACACTGAAGCTTTCTTT	CASRKESGNTEAFF
TRBV5-1	-	-	TRBJ1-1	TGCGCCAGCAGCTTGGCCGGGGCAGAAAGGAACACTGAAGCTTTCTTT	CASSLAGAERNTEAFF
TRBV6-2/TRBV6-3	-	-	TRBJ1-4	TGTGCCAGCAGCTATACAGGGATCTCTAATGAAAAACTGTTTTTT	CASSYTGISNEKLFF
TRBV7-2	-	few	TRBJ1-3	TGTGCCAGCAGCTGGGGGCGGGGGCCTGGAAACACCATATATTTT	CASSWGRGPGNTIYF
TRBV5-1	TRBD1	-	TRBJ1-4	TGCGCCAGCAGCCCCGGGGACAGTTACCAAACTAATGAAAAACTGTTTTTT	CASSPGDSYQTNEKLFF
TRBV30	-	-	TRBJ1-3	TGTGCCTGGAGTAAACCAGGGGACGGAAACACCATATATTTT	CAWSKPGDGNTIYF
TRBV4-2	-	-	TRBJ2-5	TGTGCCAGCAGCCAGGATAGCTTTCAAGAGACCCAGTACTTC	CASSQDSFQETQYF
TRBV7-8	-	-	TRBJ2-3	TGTGCCAGCAGCCTAGGCCTGGGCACAGATACGCAGTATTTT	CASSLGLGTDTQYF
TRBV10-1	-	few	TRBJ2-3	TGCGCCAGCAGTGAGCCGGGACGGGCGGATACGCAGTATTTT	CASSEPGRADTQYF
TRBV4-2	TRBD2	-	TRBJ2-3	TGTGCCAGCAGCCTTACTTCCGGGACTAGCGGGGGCACAGATACGCAGTATTTT	CASSLTSGTSGGTDTQYF
TRBV3-1/TRBV3-2	-	-	TRBJ1-4	TGTGCCAGCAGCCATCCCGGGCAGAAGGGAAAACTGTTTTTT	CASSHPGQKGKLFF